The clone carrying this TCR beta chain was counted once. Its antigen is unidentified. Relative to the germline gene, one junction end is altered; a read error may explain this. Libraries were prepared by immunoSEQ multiplex PCR; TCRdb keeps only in-frame clonotypes and omits some of them. Of about 2.1 million clones in the sample, around 93% were seen once. The CDR3 covers 15 residues. Germline CDR1 and CDR2: LGHNA and YSLEER. These data belong to a study of shared clonotypes between healthy human individuals. Broader study findings: Several donors shared around 5.1% of their naive CD4 clonotypes. Larger estimated richness was generally seen in naive subsets than in memory subsets. Sharing of clonotypes among donors was expected to vary with sequencing depth.

The naive CD8 subset, CD45RO-negative cells positively selected for CCR7, excluded terminally differentiated effector memory CD45RA+ cells. This chain uses TRBV4-3 with TRBJ2-1; D not resolved. This TCR was sampled from a man younger than 30 in good health. Some clones in this sample may be carry-over from other donors' samples. Sequencing was performed on naive CD8+ T cells from PBMCs. The CDR3 DNA follows: TGCGCCAGCAGCGAAGACCGAGGCTCCTACAATGAGCAGTTCTTC. Translating gives CASSEDRGSYNEQFF.